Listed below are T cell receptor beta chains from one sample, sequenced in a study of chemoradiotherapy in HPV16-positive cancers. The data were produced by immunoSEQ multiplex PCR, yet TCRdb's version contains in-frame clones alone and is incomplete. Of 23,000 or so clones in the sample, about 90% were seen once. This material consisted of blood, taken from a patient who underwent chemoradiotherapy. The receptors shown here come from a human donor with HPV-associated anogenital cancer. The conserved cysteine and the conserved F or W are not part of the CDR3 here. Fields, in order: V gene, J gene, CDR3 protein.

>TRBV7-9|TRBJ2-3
ASSLKRSPGGTTDTQY
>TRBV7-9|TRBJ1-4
ASSTNTVDNEKLF
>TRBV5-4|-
ASSPFQRSPHYEQY
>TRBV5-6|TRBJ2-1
ASSFIPGAKRGPGEQF
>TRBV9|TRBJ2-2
ASSVATSGELF
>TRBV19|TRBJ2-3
ASSMGLGTDTQY
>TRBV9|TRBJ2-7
ASSVATAGGPYEQY
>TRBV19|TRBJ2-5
ASSIRPLGGETQY
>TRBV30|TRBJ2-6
AWSVVRSSGANVLT
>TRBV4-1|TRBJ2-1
ASSQDRRYNEQF
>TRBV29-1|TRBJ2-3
SVVGGSTDTQY
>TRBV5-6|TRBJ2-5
ASSLVGSEETQY
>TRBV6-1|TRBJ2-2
ASRIAGGPTGELF